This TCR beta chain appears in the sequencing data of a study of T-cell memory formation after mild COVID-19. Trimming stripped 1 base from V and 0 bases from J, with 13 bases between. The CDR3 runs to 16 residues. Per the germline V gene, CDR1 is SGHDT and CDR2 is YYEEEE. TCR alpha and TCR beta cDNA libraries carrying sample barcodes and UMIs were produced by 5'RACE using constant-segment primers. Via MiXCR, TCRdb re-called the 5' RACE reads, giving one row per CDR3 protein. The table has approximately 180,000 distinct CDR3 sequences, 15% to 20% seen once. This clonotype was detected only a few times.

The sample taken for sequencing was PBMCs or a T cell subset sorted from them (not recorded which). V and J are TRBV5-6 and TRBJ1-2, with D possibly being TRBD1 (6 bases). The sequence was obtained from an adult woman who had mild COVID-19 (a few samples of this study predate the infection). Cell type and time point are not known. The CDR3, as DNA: TGTGCCAGCAGCTTGATGCAGGGGTTGACTAACTATGGCTACACCTTC. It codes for CASSLMQGLTNYGYTF. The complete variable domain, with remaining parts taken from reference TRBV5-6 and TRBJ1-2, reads DAGVTQSPTHLIKTRGQQVTLRCSPKSGHDTVSWYQQALGQGPQFIFQYYEEEERQRGNFPDRFSGHQFPNYSSELNVNALLLGDSALYLCASSLMQGLTNYGYTFGSGTRLTVV.